This TCR beta chain was identified during a study of Graves' ophthalmopathy and Graves' hyperthyroidism (dated by TCRdb to the late 2010s). With regard to the full study: Peripheral blood samples were taken at the time of initial diagnosis, before any treatment was given. The study used TCR beta repertoire signatures to distinguish Graves' ophthalmopathy from Graves' hyperthyroidism and to predict progression to ophthalmopathy. In total, 135 blood samples were TCR-sequenced: under 45 ophthalmopathy, over 70 hyperthyroidism and roughly 17 hyperthyroidism-to-ophthalmopathy patients. To explore V-J signatures distinguishing ophthalmopathy from hyperthyroidism, a discovery set of more than 95 patients (more than 40 ophthalmopathy, 55 to 60 stable hyperthyroidism) was enrolled. An independent validation cohort comprised around 20 hyperthyroidism patients and about 16 patients who later progressed from hyperthyroidism to ophthalmopathy. In roughly six hyperthyroidism patients, the T-cell repertoire of thyroid tissue was compared with the T-cell repertoire of blood. After sampling, hyperthyroidism patients received methimazole starting at 30 mg daily, and ophthalmopathy patients received high-dose intravenous methylprednisolone. The approximately 95 discovery patients were divided at random into training and test sets in a 7:3 ratio. On the study overall, not on this receptor specifically: Sample size was not predetermined statistically, and investigators were not blinded to group allocation. In validation, the model predicted ophthalmopathy progression with 70.59% sensitivity and 72.22% specificity; roughly eleven predicted patients were CT-confirmed with GO in a median of around 6 months. In cross-validation, the 13-signature model distinguished ophthalmopathy from stable hyperthyroidism with approximately 90% sensitivity and nearly 82% specificity, and in the test set the corresponding values were about 80% and 75%. Most of the expanded thyroid clonotypes with a frequency above 0.001 were also detected in blood, and it was suggested that the thyroid immune response may be reflected by blood repertoires.

Worth noting for this clonotype: It lacks a known antigen. Base-call qualities are not available, and no considerably larger clone is one nucleotide away.

Hyperthyroidism was considered stable if no progression to ophthalmopathy occurred within 18 months of follow-up. The hyperthyroidism patients were 18 to 65 years old and newly diagnosed, with a disease duration of less than 2 months. Patients with other autoimmune diseases, uncontrolled infections, pregnancy or lactation were excluded. Clinical symptoms, serum thyroxine, TRAb, thyroid ultrasound and orbital computed tomography were used for diagnosis. PBMCs were isolated from around 10 ml of fresh peripheral blood by Ficoll-Paque density gradient centrifugation. Total RNA was extracted with Trizol reagent and quality-checked on an Agilent 2100 Bioanalyzer. V is reduced by 5 bases and J by 5 bases, leaving a spacing of 15 bases between them. Spanning cysteine to phenylalanine, the CDR3 consists of 14 amino acids. Solely the CDR3 DNA is kept, with 42 bases framed from the first base. TCR beta CDR3 regions were amplified from RNA transcripts for repertoire sequencing. The first round of RT-PCR was done with HTBI primers and the Qiagen OneStep RT-PCR kit, and was followed by a second round of multiplex PCR, then size selection and purification. The libraries underwent paired-end sequencing with 100 bp reads on an Illumina HiSeq2000. Per the source publication's procedure: SOAPnuke was used to process the reads, removing any read that contained adapters or uncalled bases, had a mean Phred below 15, or lacked an exact match to the constant primer or identifier. COPE v1.2.5 was used to merge high-quality paired reads. Unique nucleotide sequences were defined as clonotypes and aligned to IMGT TRB V, D and J references using MiTCR v1.1. The analysis was limited to V-J combinations with a frequency above 0.0001, which together covered 99.2% of repertoires. A TCR clonal expansion and chaos score per V-J combination was defined as the ratio of F50 clonal expansion to chaos observed in the TCRdist matrix. Welch's t-statistics and random forest were used to narrow the features down to around 13 V-J combinations, which were then fed into a naive Bayes classifier. Thyroid-blood repertoire similarity was quantified with the Morisita-Horn index. TCRdb reanalyzed the raw reads on its own, using fastp at Q25 for trimming and MiXCR for clone calling, and kept in-frame beta chains. When rows share a CDR3 protein, they turn into one entry using the most common DNA and genes. The V and J calls were determined by TCRdb, not by the authors. Counted in this sample were hundreds of thousands of distinct CDR3 sequences; around 20% of them appeared once. Under 3% of the sample rests with the top ten.

The chain joins TRBV12-3 or TRBV12-4 to TRBJ1-2; the best D guess is TRBD1, with 6 bases matching. The source of this sequence is a woman aged 18-35 years with stable Graves' hyperthyroidism. Donor details come from another sample of the same person, matched by shared clones. The sequencing sample was made of peripheral blood. At the DNA level, the sequence is TGTGCCAGCAGTCCCGCGGGACAACCTTATGGCTACACCTTC. The resulting protein is CASSPAGQPYGYTF.